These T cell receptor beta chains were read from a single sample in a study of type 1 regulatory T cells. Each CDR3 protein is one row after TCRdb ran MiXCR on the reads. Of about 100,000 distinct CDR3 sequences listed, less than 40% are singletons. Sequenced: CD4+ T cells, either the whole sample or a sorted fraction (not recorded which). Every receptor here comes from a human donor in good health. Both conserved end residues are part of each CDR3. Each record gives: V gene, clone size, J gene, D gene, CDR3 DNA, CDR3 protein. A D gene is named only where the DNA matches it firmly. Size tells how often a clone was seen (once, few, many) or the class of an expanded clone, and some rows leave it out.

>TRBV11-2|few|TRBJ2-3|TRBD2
TGTGCCAGCAGCTTAGTAACGGGGGGGTTCACAGATACGCAGTATTTT
CASSLVTGGFTDTQYF
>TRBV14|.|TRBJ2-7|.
TGTGCCAGCAGCCAAAAGAGACTACTGCCGGGAGCCTTCATTTACGAGCAGTACTTC
CASSQKRLLPGAFIYEQYF
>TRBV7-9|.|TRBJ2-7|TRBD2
TGTGCCAGCAGCTTACCGGGCGGGAGTTCCTACGAGCAGTACTTC
CASSLPGGSSYEQYF
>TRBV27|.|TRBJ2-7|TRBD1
TGTGCCAGCGGCCGGACAGGGGGCGTTTACGAGCAGTACTTC
CASGRTGGVYEQYF
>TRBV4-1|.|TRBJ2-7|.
TGCGCCAGCAGAGACATCCAGGGACACCATGAGCAGTACTTC
CASRDIQGHHEQYF
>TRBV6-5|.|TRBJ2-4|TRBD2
TGTGCCAGCAGTTACCAAACACCGGGACTAGCGGGAGCCTCCAAAAACATTCAGTACTTC
CASSYQTPGLAGASKNIQYF
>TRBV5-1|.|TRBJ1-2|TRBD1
TGCGCCAGCAGCTTGGCAGGGACAGGGGGTGGCTACACCTTC
CASSLAGTGGGYTF
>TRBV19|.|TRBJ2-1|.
TGTGCCAGTGGGTCGAGGGTGGGCGGATACAATGAGCAGTTCTTC
CASGSRVGGYNEQFF
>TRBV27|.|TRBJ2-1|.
TGTGCCAGCCGGCCTCTCCGGGCCACCTACAATGAGCAGTTCTTC
CASRPLRATYNEQFF
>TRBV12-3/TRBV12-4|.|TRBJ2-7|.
TGTGCCAGCAGTTTGATCGGTAAGCGGGCCATTTCCTACGAGCAGTACTTC
CASSLIGKRAISYEQYF
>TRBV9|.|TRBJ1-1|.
TGTGCCAGCAGCGCCGTTGCGGGACGTGAGGCTTTCTTT
CASSAVAGREAFF
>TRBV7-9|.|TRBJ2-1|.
TGTGCCAGCATCGTAGGGGTCGATGAGCAGTTCTTC
CASIVGVDEQFF
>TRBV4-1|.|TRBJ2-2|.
TGCGCCACCCGAGATACGAACACCGGGGAGCTGTTTTTT
CATRDTNTGELFF
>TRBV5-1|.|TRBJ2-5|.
TGCGCCAGCAGCTTGTTCGAAGAGACCCAGTACTTC
CASSLFEETQYF
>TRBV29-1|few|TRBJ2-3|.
TGCAGCATCCGGACACCTAGCACAGATACGCAGTATTTT
CSIRTPSTDTQYF
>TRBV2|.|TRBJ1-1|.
TGTGCCAGCAGTGGCGCTGCGGGATATGCTTTCTTT
CASSGAAGYAFF
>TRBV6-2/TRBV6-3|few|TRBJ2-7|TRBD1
TGTGCCAGCAGTTCCCGGGACAGGGGTTTTATCGGGAGAACCAACGAGCAGTACTTC
CASSSRDRGFIGRTNEQYF
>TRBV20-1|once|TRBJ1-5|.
TGCAGTGCTGAGGCCGGGGCCCAGTTCTATCAGCCCCAGCATTTT
CSAEAGAQFYQPQHF
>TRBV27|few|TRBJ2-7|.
TGTGCCAGCAGTTCGCGGTTTGAGCTGGGAAACGAGCAGTACTTC
CASSSRFELGNEQYF
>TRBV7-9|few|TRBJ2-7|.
TGTGCCAGCAGCAAAAACTCGGGCTCAACCTACGAGCAGTACTTC
CASSKNSGSTYEQYF
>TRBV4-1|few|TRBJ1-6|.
TGCGCCAGCAGCCAAACCTTATATAATTCACCCCTCCACTTT
CASSQTLYNSPLHF
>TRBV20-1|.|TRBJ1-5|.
TGCAGTGCTAGCCCAGGGGACAATCAGCCCCAGCATTTT
CSASPGDNQPQHF
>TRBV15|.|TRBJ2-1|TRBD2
TGTGCCACCAGCAGAATCACTAGCGGGAGTAAGGATGAGCAGTTCTTC
CATSRITSGSKDEQFF
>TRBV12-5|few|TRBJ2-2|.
TGTGCTAGTGGTTTTGGGGGAGTAACCGGGGAGCTGTTTTTT
CASGFGGVTGELFF
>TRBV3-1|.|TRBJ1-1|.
TGTGCCAGCAGCCAAGAATTGACGAACACTGAAGCTTTCTTT
CASSQELTNTEAFF
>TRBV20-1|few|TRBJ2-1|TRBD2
TGCAGTGCCCATCCCGGGACTAGCGACAATGAGCAGTTCTTC
CSAHPGTSDNEQFF
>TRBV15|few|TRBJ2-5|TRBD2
TGTGCCACCAGCAGAGGGATGGGTTCGCGGGAGAGAGAAGAGACCCAGTACTTC
CATSRGMGSREREETQYF
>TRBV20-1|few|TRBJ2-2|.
TGCAGTGCTAGTATCGGGAACACCGGGGAGCTGTTTTTT
CSASIGNTGELFF
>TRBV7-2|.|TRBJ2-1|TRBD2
TGTGCCAGCAGCGTACTATTCAGCGGGAGGAGCGATGAGCAGTTCTTC
CASSVLFSGRSDEQFF
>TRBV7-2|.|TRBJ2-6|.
TGTGCCAGCAGCTTAGTGGCTAGCGCAAACCCTGGGGCCAACGTCCTGACTTTC
CASSLVASANPGANVLTF
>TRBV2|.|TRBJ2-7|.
TGTGCCAGCAACGAAGCTGGGTACTACGAGCAGTACTTC
CASNEAGYYEQYF
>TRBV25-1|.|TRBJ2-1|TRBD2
TGTGCCAGCAGGGGACTAGCGACCTCCAATGAGCAGTTCTTC
CASRGLATSNEQFF
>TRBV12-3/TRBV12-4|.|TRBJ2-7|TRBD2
TGTGCCAGCAACCGCGGGGGTAACGAGCAGTACTTC
CASNRGGNEQYF
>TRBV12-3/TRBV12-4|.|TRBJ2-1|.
TGTGCCAGCAGTTTAGCGGACATGAGTCGGGATGAGCAGTTCTTC
CASSLADMSRDEQFF
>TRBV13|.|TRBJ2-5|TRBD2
TGTGCCAGCAGCTCACAGACTAGCGGTGGAGAGACCCAGTACTTC
CASSSQTSGGETQYF
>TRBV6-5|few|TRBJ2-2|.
TGTGCCAGCAGTTACTTCGAGCGGACCGGGGAGCTGTTTTTT
CASSYFERTGELFF
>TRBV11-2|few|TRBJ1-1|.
TGTGCCAGCAGCCCTAGGAGGGTCGGCACTGAAGCTTTCTTT
CASSPRRVGTEAFF
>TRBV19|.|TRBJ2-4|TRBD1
TGTGCCAGTAGTATTTCCAGGGGGACCAAAAACATTCAGTACTTC
CASSISRGTKNIQYF
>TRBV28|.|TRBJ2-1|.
TGTGCCAGCAGTTTGACTAGAATGAACCCGTTCTTC
CASSLTRMNPFF
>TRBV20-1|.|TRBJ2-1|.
TGCAGTGCGGAGGCGTCCCTAAATGAGCAGTTCTTC
CSAEASLNEQFF
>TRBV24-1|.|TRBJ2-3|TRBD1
TGTGCCACCAGTTCGACAGGGGGTACGCAGTATTTT
CATSSTGGTQYF